These 15 T cell receptor beta chains came from one sample sequenced in a study of cytomegalovirus exposure and HLA in healthy donors. In the PCR, 60 Vbeta and 13 Jbeta primers were used. The protocol was immunoSEQ multiplex PCR, while the TCRdb copy is restricted to in-frame clones and leaves out a portion. Of 150,000 or so clones in the sample, 70% to 80% were seen once. The source material was PBMCs. The receptors here all came from a female donor in good health and CMV-seronegative.

V usage is TRBV7-8 and J usage is TRBJ2-7; no firm D call. V was clipped by 3 bases and J by 3 bases, with 6 bases between them. The germline CDR1 and CDR2 sequences are SGHVS and FQNEAQ. This CDR3 comprises 12 residues. CDR3 sequence reads: CASSLQLYEQYF. DNA for the CDR3: TGTGCCAGCAGCTTGCAACTCTACGAGCAGTACTTC.

The rearrangement links TRBV19 to TRBJ1-2; D is unresolved. V lost 5 bases, J lost 1 base, and 11 bases lay in between. CDR1 is LNHDA and CDR2 is SQIVND in the germline V gene (reference sequence). The CDR3 sequence is 14 residues long. DNA of the CDR3: TGTGCCAGTAGTCAGGATAGTTTTAACTATGGCTACACCTTC. As protein: CASSQDSFNYGYTF.

The chain joins TRBV27 to TRBJ1-1; possibly TRBD1 for D (5 bases). Trimming took 0 bases from V and 6 from J, leaving 8 bases between them. The germline CDR1 and CDR2 sequences are MNHEY and SMNVEV (reference sequence). The CDR3 has 13 residues. The DNA of the CDR3 is TGTGCCAGCAGTTTATCGGCGGGGGCTGAAGCTTTCTTT. It codes for CASSLSAGAEAFF.

The chain joins TRBV7-2 to TRBJ1-5; 8 bases match TRBD1. CDR3 length: 16 amino acids. Germline trimming cut 5 bases from V and 6 bases from J; bases unmatched to any gene: 12. From germline, CDR1 is SGHTA and CDR2 FQGNSA. CDR3 loop: CASSPGQGSVTQPQHF. The CDR3 DNA reads as TGTGCCAGCAGCCCCGGACAGGGTTCGGTAACTCAGCCCCAGCATTTT.

This clone has just a few counts. The chain has TRBV18 and TRBJ2-7; possible D gene TRBD1, 6 bases. V was clipped by 6 bases and J by 3 bases, with 9 bases between them. Germline values: CDR1 KGHSH, CDR2 LQKENI. This CDR3 spans 12 amino acids. For the CDR3, the DNA is TGTGCCAGCTCCGAGGGGGTCTACGAGCAGTACTTC. This sequence encodes CASSEGVYEQYF.

This clone turned up a few times. The rearrangement uses TRBV4-1 and TRBJ2-1; D is ambiguous. This CDR3 has 18 amino acids. Germline loops: CDR1 MGHRA, CDR2 YSYEKL. V shed 0 bases and J shed 1 base, with 16 bases lying between them. CDR3 protein: CASSQEYSGTISYNEQFF. For the CDR3, the DNA is TGCGCCAGCAGCCAAGAGTATTCCGGCACTATATCCTACAATGAGCAGTTCTTC.

The chain combines TRBV7-6 with TRBJ2-7; 9 nucleotides align to TRBD1. The length of the CDR3 is 17 residues. Per germline, CDR1 SGHVS and CDR2 FNYEAQ. J gave up 3 bases and V 1 base, and 10 bases lay outside the gene matches. CDR3 coding DNA: TGTGCCAGCAGCTTAGGGAACCCCGGGACAGGGATCTACGAGCAGTACTTC. Its translation: CASSLGNPGTGIYEQYF.

The genes are TRBV28 and TRBJ2-7; 8 bases are a match to TRBD1. V lost 10 bases to trimming and J lost 0 bases; unmatched junction nucleotides: 20. The CDR3 is 18 amino acids. The V gene's germline CDR1 is MDHEN and CDR2 SYDVKM. CDR3 amino acids: CATSFIMAAGQVSYEQYF. The CDR3 nucleotides read TGTGCCACCAGCTTCATCATGGCCGCGGGACAGGTCTCCTACGAGCAGTACTTC.

The chain links TRBV18 to TRBJ1-3, with a tentative D call TRBD1 (6 bases). The CDR3 has 14 residues. Trimming pared 8 bases from V and 4 bases from J, leaving 15 bases between. Germline-derived CDR1 and CDR2 are KGHSH and LQKENI. CDR3 region: CASLDQGQGNTIYF. Here the CDR3 DNA reads TGTGCCAGCCTGGACCAGGGGCAAGGAAACACCATATATTTT.

The gene calls are TRBV7-2 and TRBJ1-3; possible D gene TRBD1, 5 bases. The CDR3 runs to 15 residues. Looked up from germline, CDR1 is SGHTA and CDR2 is FQGNSA. V lost 1 base, J lost 2 bases, and 9 bases lay in between. The CDR3 DNA is TGTGCCAGCAGCTTAGTCCCAGGGACTGGAAACACCATATATTTT. Amino acids: CASSLVPGTGNTIYF.

This rearrangement joins TRBV19 to TRBJ2-1, with TRBD2 as a possible D gene (7 bases). The CDR3 extends over 14 amino acids. Between the trimmed V and J ends, which lost 7 bases and 9 bases, there was a span of 19 bases. CDR1 and CDR2 (germline): LNHDA, SQIVND (reference sequence). This CDR3 is CASNDGGRLGEQFF. The CDR3 DNA follows: TGTGCCAGTAATGACGGGGGGCGCTTGGGTGAGCAGTTCTTC.

This clone was detected a few times. V is TRBV30 and J is TRBJ1-1; a weak D match, TRBD1 (5 bases). V was trimmed by 5 bases and J by 1 base, leaving 8 bases between them. Germline V gives CDR1 GTSNPN, CDR2 SVGIG (reference sequence). The CDR3 totals 12 residues. DNA of the CDR3: TGTGCCTGGGGACACCCGAACACTGAAGCTTTCTTT. Translation: CAWGHPNTEAFF.

The chain employs TRBV9 and TRBJ2-7; D uncertain. Germline loops: CDR1 SGDLS, CDR2 YYNGEE. Trimming took off 0 bases at V and 0 bases at J, with 7 bases between the two ends. This CDR3 is 14 amino acids long. The CDR3 region is CASSVETGSYEQYF. The CDR3 nucleotides read TGTGCCAGCAGCGTAGAAACTGGCTCCTACGAGCAGTACTTC.

This clone was recorded once. This rearrangement joins TRBV2 to TRBJ2-7; D not resolved. Deletions cut 4 bases from V and 4 bases from J, with 8 bases between. Looked up from germline, CDR1 is SNHLY and CDR2 is FYNNEI. The CDR3 is 12 amino acids. CDR3 sequence: CASSVAQYEQYF. CDR3 coding DNA: TGTGCCAGCAGTGTAGCACAGTACGAGCAGTACTTC.

This clone has just a few counts. The chain uses TRBV7-9 and TRBJ1-2; weak D call: TRBD1 (6 bases). The CDR3 totals 19 residues. The V end lost 5 bases, the J end lost 0 bases, and 25 bases lay between the germline ends. Germline loops: CDR1 SEHNR, CDR2 FQNEAQ (reference sequence). CDR3 amino acids: CASSPLVLRTVTPNYGYTF. CDR3 DNA sequence: TGTGCCAGCAGCCCACTCGTCCTCCGGACAGTAACCCCTAACTATGGCTACACCTTC.